This T cell receptor beta chain came from a study of CD8+ T cells in alopecia areata. General observations from the study: Researchers report lesional scalp, most notably alopecia totalis/universalis, outstripped normal scalp in clonality.

Samples from alopecia areata patients were lesional scalp punch biopsies and peripheral blood. The germline V gene encodes CDR1 MNHEY and CDR2 SMNVEV (reference sequence). The CDR3 contains 15 residues. Trimming took 5 bases from V and 0 from J, leaving 11 bases between them. It was cDNA, reverse transcribed from extracted RNA, that served as the sequencing template. Profiling relied on immunoSEQ multiplex PCR, and the TCRdb table lists in-frame clones only, not all of them. The table includes 45,000 to 70,000 clones, around 97% detected once. A word on this clone: The antigen is undetermined.

The V gene is TRBV27, the J gene TRBJ1-5, with D uncertain. Material: CD8+ T cells sorted from blood, obtained at week 0. This TCR was sampled from a human donor with alopecia areata. CDR3 sequence (DNA): TGTGCCAGCAGTGCCCTGCCCGATAGCAATCAGCCCCAGCATTTT. Its protein product is CASSALPDSNQPQHF.